The entry below gives a single T cell receptor beta chain sequence along with its context. This entry belongs to a study of shared clonotypes between healthy human individuals. Study summary: Each donor's CD4 naive and CD4 memory cells filled three plates apiece, CD8 naive two, and CD8 memory one.

Germline V gives CDR1 MGHRA, CDR2 YSYEKL. Trimming left V 4 bases short and J 4 bases short, with 10 bases between. This CDR3 spans 14 amino acids. TCRdb's table, derived via immunoSEQ multiplex PCR, lists solely in-frame clones and lacks some. The sample has around 1.5 million clones; under 99% are singletons. This sequence joins TRBV4-1 and TRBJ1-4; D gene ambiguous. Specimen: naive CD4+ T cells sorted from blood. The subset is: CD45RA+ positively selected. The clonotype was recovered from a man younger than 45 in good health. In DNA form, the CDR3 reads TGCGCCAGCAGCCTACAAGGAATTAATGAAAAACTGTTTTTT. Translated, it gives CASSLQGINEKLFF.